The sequence of this TCR beta chain was determined in a study of siplizumab effects on memory and regulatory T cells. It was 100,000 or so TCR templates that were assayed per sample. TCRdb's copy holds only in-frame clones and misses some; the assay was immunoSEQ multiplex PCR. The top ten hold over 1% of the sample, which has some 96,000 clones, about 94% seen once. The CDR3 is 15 residues long. Trimming took 7 bases from V and 6 from J; bases not matched to a gene: 8. Germline CDR1 reads WSHSY; CDR2 reads SAAADI. Of note for this clone: Its cognate antigen is unknown.

Study results and limitations: Only a minor fraction of alloreactive clones mapped to unstimulated subsets. Siplizumab brought about a significant reduction in alloreactive sequences traceable to unstimulated CD4+ memory cells. In unstimulated cells, naive T cells appeared more diverse than memory T cells and seemed major alloresponse contributors.

Sequenced: non-Treg CD4+ T cells sorted from blood. This receptor was obtained from a human donor in good health. The genes are TRBV10-2 and TRBJ2-2; 10 bases are a match to TRBD1. The DNA for the CDR3 is TGCGCCAGCACCCCATCAGGACAGGGGGCCGGGGAGCTGTTTTTT. This sequence encodes CASTPSGQGAGELFF.